The rows below give T cell receptor beta chains drawn from one sample of a study of blood T cell repertoires in COVID-19. Repertoires were generated with immunoSEQ multiplex PCR, while TCRdb's copy carries only in-frame clones and drops some. The sample consists of about 170,000 clones, about 80% of them appearing once. The sample was peripheral blood. These receptor sequences come from a woman aged 80 or over with acute or convalescent COVID-19. Each CDR3 is given with its conserved first and last residue. A D gene is named only where the DNA matches it firmly. The listing skips clone size in some rows; elsewhere it reads once, few, many or a size class.

v_gene,d_gene,len,abundance,j_gene,CDR3nt,CDR3aa
TRBV15,.,14,.,TRBJ1-2,TGTGCCACCAGCAGAGATTGGCAGAACTATGGCTACACCTTC,CATSRDWQNYGYTF
TRBV20-1,.,13,.,TRBJ2-7,TGCAGTGCTAGTACAGGTTACCGTTACGAGCAGTACTTC,CSASTGYRYEQYF
TRBV28,TRBD1,16,.,TRBJ1-2,TGTGCCAGCAGTCCGGTCGGGACAGGCGACCTTTATGGCTACACCTTC,CASSPVGTGDLYGYTF
TRBV15,.,13,few,TRBJ1-3,TGTGCCACGAGTCAGGGCTCTGGAAACACCATATATTTT,CATSQGSGNTIYF
TRBV7-2,.,16,.,TRBJ2-6,TGTGCCAGCAGCTTAGCGATGGGGGGTGGGGCCAACGTCCTGACTTTC,CASSLAMGGGANVLTF
TRBV7-8,.,12,few,TRBJ2-5,TGTGCCAGCAGCTTAGCTGGGCAGACCCAGTACTTC,CASSLAGQTQYF
TRBV3-1/TRBV3-2,.,12,.,TRBJ2-7,TGTGCCAGCAGCCAAGGCGGCTACGAGCAGTACTTC,CASSQGGYEQYF
TRBV6-5,.,12,.,TRBJ2-1,TGTGCCAGCAGTTACAGCCCCAATGAGCAGTTCTTC,CASSYSPNEQFF
TRBV7-9,TRBD2,16,.,TRBJ2-1,TGTGCCAGCAGCTTAGTCACTAGCGGAAGGGTCAATGAGCAGTTCTTC,CASSLVTSGRVNEQFF
TRBV5-1,.,13,.,TRBJ2-1,TGCGCCAGCAGCTTGATAGCGCCTAATGAGCAGTTCTTC,CASSLIAPNEQFF
TRBV30,TRBD2,17,.,TRBJ2-1,TGTGCCTGGAGTCCCTTCAGCGGGAGATGGTCCTACAATGAGCAGTTCTTC,CAWSPFSGRWSYNEQFF
TRBV18,.,13,.,TRBJ2-1,TGTGCCAGCTCACGGGGCGGAGACAATGAGCAGTTCTTC,CASSRGGDNEQFF
TRBV6-5,TRBD2,14,once,TRBJ2-5,TGTGCCAGCAGTTACTCGGGGAGGGTAGAGACCCAGTACTTC,CASSYSGRVETQYF
TRBV7-2,.,15,once,TRBJ1-2,TGTGCCAGCACCCTTGGTCGTGGATCGGCGGAAGGCTACACCTTC,CASTLGRGSAEGYTF
TRBV27,.,15,.,TRBJ2-7,TGTGCCAGCAGTTTATCAACCGGGTTCGCCTACGAGCAGTACTTC,CASSLSTGFAYEQYF
TRBV29-1,TRBD1,15,.,TRBJ1-1,TGCAGCGTTTCGAGGGGGCCTGGTAGAGGGACTGAAGCTTTCTTT,CSVSRGPGRGTEAFF
TRBV11-2,.,16,.,TRBJ1-4,TGTGCCAGCAGCTTAGGGACTACCACAACTAATGAAAAACTGTTTTTT,CASSLGTTTTNEKLFF
TRBV9,TRBD1,16,once,TRBJ2-2,TGTGCCAGCAGCGCCCGGACAGGGGAATACACCGGGGAGCTGTTTTTT,CASSARTGEYTGELFF
TRBV10-3,TRBD1,16,once,TRBJ2-1,TGTGCCATCAGTTCACTCGACAGGGGACCCTACAATGAGCAGTTCTTC,CAISSLDRGPYNEQFF
TRBV30,.,14,.,TRBJ2-1,TGTGCCTGGAGACGCTGGGGGGCCTACAATGAGCAGTTCTTC,CAWRRWGAYNEQFF
TRBV19,.,15,.,TRBJ2-3,TGTGCCAGTAGTGCGAGAAGGGAGAGAGCAGATACGCAGTATTTT,CASSARRERADTQYF
TRBV29-1,.,13,.,TRBJ1-2,TGCAGCGTTGAACCACGGCAAGAGGATGGCTACACCTTC,CSVEPRQEDGYTF
TRBV5-4,.,16,.,TRBJ2-3,TGTGCCAGCAGCAACTACGGGGCAGGGGCCACAGATACGCAGTATTTT,CASSNYGAGATDTQYF
TRBV18,TRBD2,14,.,TRBJ2-1,TGTGCCAGCTCACCTGGGTCGTCGGGGGGTGAGCAGTTCTTC,CASSPGSSGGEQFF
TRBV6-5,.,16,.,TRBJ2-2,TGTGCCAGCAGTTACGGAGGGACAGCAAACACCGGGGAGCTGTTTTTT,CASSYGGTANTGELFF
TRBV7-9,.,12,.,TRBJ1-2,TGTGCCAGCAGCTTAGTCCTATATGGCTACACCTTC,CASSLVLYGYTF
TRBV9,.,15,.,TRBJ2-5,TGTGCCAGCAGCGCCTCAGCCAGCGGCCAAGAGACCCAGTACTTC,CASSASASGQETQYF
TRBV6-1,.,17,.,TRBJ1-3,TGTGCCAGCAGTGAAAGGACAGCACTATATTCTGGAAACACCATATATTTT,CASSERTALYSGNTIYF
TRBV5-4,.,13,.,TRBJ2-3,TGTGCCAGCAGCCGCGGGGGCACAGATACGCAGTATTTT,CASSRGGTDTQYF
TRBV5-1,TRBD2,14,.,TRBJ2-7,TGCGCCAGCAGCCGGACTAGCGGGAGTGGGGTTCTGTACTTC,CASSRTSGSGVLYF
TRBV7-2,.,13,.,TRBJ2-1,TGTGCCAGCAGGCTTCAGGGGCACAATGAGCAGTTCTTC,CASRLQGHNEQFF
TRBV9,TRBD2,18,.,TRBJ2-2,TGTGCCAGCAGCGTAGGCCTAGCGGGAGGATCGAACACCGGGGAGCTGTTTTTT,CASSVGLAGGSNTGELFF
TRBV6-1,TRBD1,15,.,TRBJ1-2,TGTGCCAGCAGTGAGAGTGGACAGGGGATCAATGGCTACACCTTC,CASSESGQGINGYTF
TRBV6-5,.,12,.,TRBJ2-3,TGTGCCAGCAGCCGGGATGGCGATACGCAGTATTTT,CASSRDGDTQYF
TRBV10-1,TRBD2,15,.,TRBJ2-3,TGCGCCAGCAGTGCCGGGACTAGCGGGACAGATACGCAGTATTTT,CASSAGTSGTDTQYF
TRBV5-1,TRBD1,13,.,TRBJ2-5,TGCGCCAGCGGACAGGGGGTCCAAGAGACCCAGTACTTC,CASGQGVQETQYF
TRBV6-2/TRBV6-3,.,14,.,TRBJ1-1,TGTGCCAGCAGTTACTCAGGCGGAAGCTTTGAAGCTTTCTTT,CASSYSGGSFEAFF
TRBV19,.,13,few,TRBJ1-2,TGTGCCAGTAGTATAGATGTCCAGTATGGCTACACCTTC,CASSIDVQYGYTF
TRBV9,TRBD2,16,.,TRBJ2-1,TGTGCCAGCACTAGCGGCCCACCCACCTCCTACAATGAGCAGTTCTTC,CASTSGPPTSYNEQFF
TRBV25-1,TRBD2,14,.,TRBJ2-1,TGTGCCAGCAGTTTCGGCGGGAGGGGATATGAGCAGTTCTTC,CASSFGGRGYEQFF
TRBV5-1,.,14,.,TRBJ2-3,TGCGCCAGCAGCTTGCCGGGATCCCCAGATACGCAGTATTTT,CASSLPGSPDTQYF
TRBV27,.,13,few,TRBJ2-1,TGTGCCAGCAGTCCCCGACCCGGAGATGAGCAGTTCTTC,CASSPRPGDEQFF
TRBV12-3/TRBV12-4,.,13,.,TRBJ1-5,TGTGCCAGCAGCCGCACATGGGCCACGCCCCAGCATTTT,CASSRTWATPQHF
TRBV7-9,TRBD2,15,.,TRBJ2-3,TGTGCCAGCAGCTTATCTAGCGGGAGGGCGGATACGCAGTATTTT,CASSLSSGRADTQYF
TRBV3-1/TRBV3-2,TRBD1,14,.,TRBJ1-2,TGTGCCAGCAGCCAAGGGACAGGGTGGAATGGCTACACCTTC,CASSQGTGWNGYTF
TRBV7-2,.,13,.,TRBJ1-1,TGTGCCAGCAGCCTCGACACCTACACTGAAGCTTTCTTT,CASSLDTYTEAFF
TRBV15,.,16,.,TRBJ1-1,TGTGCCACCAGCAGCCCCAGGGAGGGGCAGAAGTCTGAAGCTTTCTTT,CATSSPREGQKSEAFF
TRBV11-1,TRBD2,17,.,TRBJ2-1,TGTGCCAGCAGCTTAGCGATGGCTAGCGGAGATTACAATGAGCAGTTCTTC,CASSLAMASGDYNEQFF
TRBV9,TRBD2,14,.,TRBJ2-1,TGTGCCAGCAGCGTAGGCGGGAGCCTTAATGAGCAGTTCTTC,CASSVGGSLNEQFF
TRBV9,TRBD1,15,.,TRBJ2-3,TGTGCCAGCAGCGCACCGACAGGGTTTTCGGTTACGCAGTATTTT,CASSAPTGFSVTQYF
TRBV29-1,.,12,few,TRBJ2-2,TGCAGCGTGGGACATTACACCGGGGAGCTGTTTTTT,CSVGHYTGELFF
TRBV15,.,15,once,TRBJ1-4,TGTGCCACCGGGAGGGGGGTAGGGACTAATGAAAAACTGTTTTTT,CATGRGVGTNEKLFF
TRBV7-9,.,12,.,TRBJ1-2,TGTGCCAGCAGCTTAGGCAGGGAAGGCTACACCTTC,CASSLGREGYTF
TRBV7-2,.,13,few,TRBJ2-7,TGTGCCAGCAGCTTAGGGTCGGGCTACGAGCAGTACTTC,CASSLGSGYEQYF
TRBV10-3,.,11,.,TRBJ2-7,TGTGCCATCAGTGAGCACTACGAGCAGTACTTC,CAISEHYEQYF
TRBV13,.,14,.,TRBJ2-2,TGTGCCAGCAGCTTGAGGGAAAATCTCCGGGAGCTGTTTTTT,CASSLRENLRELFF
TRBV2,.,11,.,TRBJ2-1,TGTGCCAGCACTTCCTACAATGAGCAGTTCTTC,CASTSYNEQFF
TRBV7-9,TRBD1,14,.,TRBJ1-1,TGTGCCAGCAGCTTACAGGGGGAGTATACTGAAGCTTTCTTT,CASSLQGEYTEAFF
TRBV29-1,.,13,.,TRBJ1-2,TGCAGCGTTGAAGCCGTGGAGAACTATGGCTACACCTTC,CSVEAVENYGYTF
TRBV6-4,TRBD1,13,.,TRBJ2-1,TGTGCCAGCAGTGATGACAGGGTCGATGAGCAGTTCTTC,CASSDDRVDEQFF